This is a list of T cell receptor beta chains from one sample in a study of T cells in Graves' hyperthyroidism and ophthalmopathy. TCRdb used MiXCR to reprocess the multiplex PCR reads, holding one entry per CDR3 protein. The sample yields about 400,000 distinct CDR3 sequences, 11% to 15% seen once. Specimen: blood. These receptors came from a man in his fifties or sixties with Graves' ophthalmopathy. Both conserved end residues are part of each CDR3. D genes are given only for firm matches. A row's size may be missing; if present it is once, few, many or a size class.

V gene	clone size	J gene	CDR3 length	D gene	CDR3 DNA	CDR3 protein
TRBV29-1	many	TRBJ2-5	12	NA	TGCAGCGTTGGGAGGGGGCAAGAGACCCAGTACTTC	CSVGRGQETQYF
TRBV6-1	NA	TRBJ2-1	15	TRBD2	TGTGCCAGCAGTACGCCGGGAGGGCGGCTCAATGAGCAGTTCTTC	CASSTPGGRLNEQFF
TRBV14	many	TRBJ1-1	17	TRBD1	TGTGCCAGCAGCCAATGGGGATTAGGGACAGGGAGAGCTGAAGCTTTCTTT	CASSQWGLGTGRAEAFF
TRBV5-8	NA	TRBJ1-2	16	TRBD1	TGTGCCAGCAGCTTGACAGGGGGCGCCCCGAACTATGGCTACACCTTC	CASSLTGGAPNYGYTF
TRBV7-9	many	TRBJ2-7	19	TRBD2	TGTGCCAGCAGCATTACACCGGGACTAGCGGGAGGCACGATCTACGAGCAGTACTTC	CASSITPGLAGGTIYEQYF
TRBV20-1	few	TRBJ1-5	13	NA	TGCAGTGCTAAACAGGGTGTCGATCAGCCCCAGCATTTT	CSAKQGVDQPQHF
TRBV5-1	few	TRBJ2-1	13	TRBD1	TGCGCCAGCAGCCCCGGGGACAGCCATGAGCAGTTCTTC	CASSPGDSHEQFF
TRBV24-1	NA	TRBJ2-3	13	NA	TGTGCCACCAGTGAGGGCTACGCAGATACGCAGTATTTT	CATSEGYADTQYF
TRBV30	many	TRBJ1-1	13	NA	TGTGCCTGGATTCTTGGGGGGCGCTCTGAAGCTTTCTTT	CAWILGGRSEAFF
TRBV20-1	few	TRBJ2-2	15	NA	TGCAGTGCTAGAGCTGTTTCGGGGAACACCGGGGAGCTGTTTTTT	CSARAVSGNTGELFF
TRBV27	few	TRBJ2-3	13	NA	TGTGCCAGCAGTCACCGACAGTCTGATACGCAGTATTTT	CASSHRQSDTQYF
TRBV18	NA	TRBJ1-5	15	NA	TGTGCCAGCTCACAGGATCAGGGTTTTAATCAGCCCCAGCATTTT	CASSQDQGFNQPQHF
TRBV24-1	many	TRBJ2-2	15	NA	TGTGCCACCAGTGATTCCGCTACCCGAAGCAGGGAGCTGTTTTTT	CATSDSATRSRELFF
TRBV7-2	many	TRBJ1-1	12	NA	TGTGCCAGCAGCTTACGGGGATCGGAAGCTTTCTTT	CASSLRGSEAFF
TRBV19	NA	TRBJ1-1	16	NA	TGTGCCAGTAGTACAACCAGGGGATTCATGAACACTGAAGCTTTCTTT	CASSTTRGFMNTEAFF
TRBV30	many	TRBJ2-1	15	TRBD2	TGTGCCTACATTGAATCGGGCGGGGGGTACAATGAGCAGTTCTTC	CAYIESGGGYNEQFF